The present T cell receptor (beta chain) was sequenced within a study of blood T cell repertoires in COVID-19 (dated by TCRdb to 2020 to 2021). Regarding the study in general: Samples covering the acute and convalescent phases of COVID-19 were provided by collaborators in the United States, Italy and Spain. Where HLA class I and class II types were available, the types were taken from metadata supplied by the sample provider, not from assay-based typing. The repertoires were made available in a free public database intended to serve as a resource for research on the immune response to SARS-CoV-2. The prospective study material was composed of cDNA or gDNA derived from T cells, B-cell-depleted T cells, or PBMCs. The dataset comprised deeply sampled blood TCRbeta repertoires from subjects exposed to, actively infected with, or recovered from COVID-19. A de-identified subject ID, COVID-19 status, age in years and sex were almost always included in the sample metadata. Samples were obtained from the ongoing ImmuneRACE study (first 160 participants) and from about 1,300 subjects provided by 6 global collaborators. Broad study findings and their caveats: The amount of clinical and demographic metadata varied by source and participant and was provided uncurated.

As regards this clone: No cognate antigen has been identified for it. Base qualities are not provided; no much larger clone lies one nucleotide away.

Inclusive of the bounding cysteine and phenylalanine, the CDR3 is 16 residues long. Just CDR3 DNA is preserved here, 48 bases in frame from base 1. V and J lose 3 bases and 0 bases, and a span of 15 bases separates them. CDR1 and CDR2 are drawn from the germline V gene: SGDLS, YYNGEE. TCRbeta CDR3 regions were amplified from genomic DNA using the immunoSEQ Assay, a bias-controlled multiplex PCR. In the authors' own workflow: Nucleated cell counts per sample were estimated from amplification of reference gene primers within the assay. To quantify the absolute abundance of each unique TCRbeta CDR3 rearrangement, sequence reads were collapsed and filtered. Productive Simpson clonality was computed per sample as the square root of Simpson's diversity index over productive rearrangements. In TCRdb, the immuneACCESS table is reduced to in-frame sequences with V and J assigned. These tables do not hold every clone; where another copy was compared, an unresolved V gene accounts for under half, and the others remain unexplained. V and J calls and clone size are those listed in that table; D and trimming were worked out from the DNA. The sample contains approximately 240,000 clones, nearly 90% of them found a single time. In total, the top ten clones hold under 2.5% of the sample.

A second Seattle source provided samples from volunteer blood donors who had recovered from COVID-19. Collaborating institutions collected whole blood in K2EDTA tubes following their own protocols. For TCRbeta analysis, collaborators shipped samples as frozen whole blood, isolated PBMCs, or DNA extracted from either of those sample types. Material: peripheral blood. The clonotype originates from a middle-aged woman who had recovered from COVID-19. The sequence joins TRBV9 to TRBJ1-1; 6 matching bases give a weak D call of TRBD1. The CDR3 protein: CASSARTDLLNTEAFF. The nucleotide sequence reads as follows: TGTGCCAGCAGCGCCCGGACAGACCTCTTGAACACTGAAGCTTTCTTT.